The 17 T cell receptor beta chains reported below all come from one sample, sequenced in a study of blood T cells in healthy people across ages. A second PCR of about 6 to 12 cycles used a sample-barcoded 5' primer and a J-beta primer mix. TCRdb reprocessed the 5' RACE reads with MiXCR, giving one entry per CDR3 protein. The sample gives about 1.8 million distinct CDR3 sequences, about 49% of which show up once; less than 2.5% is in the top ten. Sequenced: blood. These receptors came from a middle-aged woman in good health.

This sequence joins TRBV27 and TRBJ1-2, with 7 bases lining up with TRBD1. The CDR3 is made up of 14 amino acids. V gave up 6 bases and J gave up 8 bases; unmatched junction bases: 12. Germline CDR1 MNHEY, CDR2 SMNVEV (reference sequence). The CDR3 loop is CASSRTGSRGGYTF. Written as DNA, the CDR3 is TGTGCCAGCAGCAGGACAGGTTCTCGGGGAGGCTACACCTTC.

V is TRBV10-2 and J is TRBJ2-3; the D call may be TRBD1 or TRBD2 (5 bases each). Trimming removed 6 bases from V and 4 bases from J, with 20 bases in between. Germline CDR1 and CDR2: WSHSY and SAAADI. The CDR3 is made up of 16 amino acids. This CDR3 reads CASRPQTRGSADTQYF. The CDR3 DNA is TGCGCCAGCAGACCCCAGACGAGGGGCAGCGCAGATACGCAGTATTTT.

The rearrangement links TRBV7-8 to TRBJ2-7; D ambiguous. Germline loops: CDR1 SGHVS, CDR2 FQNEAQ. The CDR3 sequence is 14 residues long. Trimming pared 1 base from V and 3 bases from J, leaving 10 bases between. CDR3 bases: TGTGCCAGCAGCTTAGATCCCCGGATCTACGAGCAGTACTTC. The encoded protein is CASSLDPRIYEQYF.

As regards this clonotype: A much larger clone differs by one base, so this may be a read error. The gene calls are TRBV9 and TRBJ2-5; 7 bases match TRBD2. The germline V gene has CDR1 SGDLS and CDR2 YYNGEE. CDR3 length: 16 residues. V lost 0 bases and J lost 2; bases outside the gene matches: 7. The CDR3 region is CASSVGSGEYQETQYF. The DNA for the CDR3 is TGTGCCAGCAGCGTAGGAAGCGGGGAGTATCAAGAGACCCAGTACTTC.

This chain's CDR3 is CASRVSSGARVETQYF. The DNA for the CDR3 is TGTGCCAGCAGAGTTAGTAGCGGGGCTCGGGTGGAGACCCAGTACTTC. The rearrangement uses TRBV27 and TRBJ2-5, with 8 bases identical to TRBD2. V shed 6 bases, J shed 5 bases, and the junction held 14 bases outside the gene matches. In germline, CDR1 is MNHEY, CDR2 SMNVEV (reference sequence). This CDR3 has 16 residues.

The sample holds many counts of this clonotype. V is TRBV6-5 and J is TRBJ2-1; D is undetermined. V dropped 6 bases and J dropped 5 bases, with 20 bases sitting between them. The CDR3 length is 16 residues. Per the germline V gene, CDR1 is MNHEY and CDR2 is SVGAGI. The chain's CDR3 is CASRKIGIAVHNEQFF. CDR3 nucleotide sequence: TGTGCCAGCAGAAAAATAGGGATTGCGGTACACAATGAGCAGTTCTTC.

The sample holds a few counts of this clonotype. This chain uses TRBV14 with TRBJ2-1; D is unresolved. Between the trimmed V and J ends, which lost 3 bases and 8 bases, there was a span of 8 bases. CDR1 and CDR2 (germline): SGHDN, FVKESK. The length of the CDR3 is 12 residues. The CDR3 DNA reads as TGTGCCAGCAGCCACCTTTATGATGAGCAGTTCTTC. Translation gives CASSHLYDEQFF.

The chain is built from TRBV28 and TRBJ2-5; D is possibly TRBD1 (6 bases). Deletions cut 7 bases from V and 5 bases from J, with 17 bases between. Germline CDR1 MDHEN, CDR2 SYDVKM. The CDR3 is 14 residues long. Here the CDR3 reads CASIDYRRGETQYF. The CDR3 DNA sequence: TGTGCCAGCATAGATTACAGAAGGGGGGAGACCCAGTACTTC. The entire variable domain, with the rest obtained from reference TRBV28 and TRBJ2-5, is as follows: DVKVTQSSRYLVKRTGEKVFLECVQDMDHENMFWYRQDPGLGLRLIYFSYDVKMKEKGDIPEGYSVSREKKERFSLILESASTNQTSMYLCASIDYRRGETQYFGPGTRLLVL.

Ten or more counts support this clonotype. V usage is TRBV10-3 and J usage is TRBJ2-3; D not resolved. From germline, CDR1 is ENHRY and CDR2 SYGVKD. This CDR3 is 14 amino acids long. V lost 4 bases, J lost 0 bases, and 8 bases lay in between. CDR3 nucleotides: TGTGCCATCAGTGCATCCGGAAGCACAGATACGCAGTATTTT. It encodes CAISASGSTDTQYF.

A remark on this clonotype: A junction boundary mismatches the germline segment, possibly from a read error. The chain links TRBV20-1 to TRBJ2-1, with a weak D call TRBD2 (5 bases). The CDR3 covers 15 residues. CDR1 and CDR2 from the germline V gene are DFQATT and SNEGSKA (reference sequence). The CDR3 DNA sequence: TGCAGTGCGCCTACTAGAGCCAGCTCCTACAATGGGCAGTTCTTC. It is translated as CSAPTRASSYNGQFF.

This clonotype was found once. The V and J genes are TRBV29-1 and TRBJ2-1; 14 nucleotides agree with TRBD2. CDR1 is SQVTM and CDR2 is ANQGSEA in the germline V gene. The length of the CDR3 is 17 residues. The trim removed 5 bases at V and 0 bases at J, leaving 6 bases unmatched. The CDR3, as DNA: TGCAGCGTTACCGAGACTAGCGGGGGGGGCTCCTACAATGAGCAGTTCTTC. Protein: CSVTETSGGGSYNEQFF.

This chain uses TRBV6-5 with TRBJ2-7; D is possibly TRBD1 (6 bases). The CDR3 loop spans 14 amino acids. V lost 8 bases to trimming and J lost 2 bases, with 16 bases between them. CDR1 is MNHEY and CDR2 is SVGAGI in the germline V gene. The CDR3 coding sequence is TGTGCCAGCCAAAAATATACAGGGACCTACGAGCAGTACTTC. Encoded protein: CASQKYTGTYEQYF.

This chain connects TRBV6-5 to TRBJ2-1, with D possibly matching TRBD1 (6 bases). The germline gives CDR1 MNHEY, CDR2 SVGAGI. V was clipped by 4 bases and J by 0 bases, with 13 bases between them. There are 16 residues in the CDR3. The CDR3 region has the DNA TGTGCCAGCAGTTCGCTAGGGGGAAGCTCCTACAATGAGCAGTTCTTC. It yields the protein CASSSLGGSSYNEQFF.

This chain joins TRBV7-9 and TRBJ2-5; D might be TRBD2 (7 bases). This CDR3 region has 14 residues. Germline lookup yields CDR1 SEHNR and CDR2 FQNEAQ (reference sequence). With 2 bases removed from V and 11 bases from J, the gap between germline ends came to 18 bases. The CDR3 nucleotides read TGTGCCAGCAGCTTACTCTCGGGGGGCGGAGAGCAGTACTTC. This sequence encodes CASSLLSGGGEQYF. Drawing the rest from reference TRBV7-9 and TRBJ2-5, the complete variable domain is DTGVSQNPRHKITKRGQNVTFRCDPISEHNRLYWYRQTLGQGPEFLTYFQNEAQLEKSRLLSDRFSAERPKGSFSTLEIQRTEQGDSAMYLCASSLLSGGGEQYFGPGTRLLVL.

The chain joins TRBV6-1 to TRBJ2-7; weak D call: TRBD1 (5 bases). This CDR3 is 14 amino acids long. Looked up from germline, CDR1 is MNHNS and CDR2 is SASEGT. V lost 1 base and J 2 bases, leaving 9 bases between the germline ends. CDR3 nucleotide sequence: TGTGCCAGCAGTGAAGGACAGCCGGCCTACGAGCAGTACTTC. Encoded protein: CASSEGQPAYEQYF.

The CDR3: CASSLTGHWDIQYF. The CDR3 DNA follows: TGCGCCAGCAGCTTGACAGGACACTGGGACATTCAGTACTTC. The V and J genes are TRBV5-1 and TRBJ2-4, with D tentatively TRBD1 (5 bases). The V gene lost 1 base and the J gene lost 8 bases, with 13 bases spanning the gap. The CDR3 contains 14 residues. The V gene's germline CDR1 is SGHRS and CDR2 YFSETQ.

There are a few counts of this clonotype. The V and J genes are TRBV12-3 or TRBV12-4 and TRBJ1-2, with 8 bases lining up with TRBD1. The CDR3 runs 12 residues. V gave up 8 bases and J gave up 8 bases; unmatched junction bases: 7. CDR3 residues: CASGQGARGYTF. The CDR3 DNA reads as TGTGCCAGCGGTCAGGGGGCACGGGGCTACACCTTC.